This TCR beta chain was identified in a study of T-cell reconstitution after alpha-beta-depleted transplantation in children. Overall study findings and caveats: About two months after transplant, alpha-beta T cells reportedly came from several hundred expanded graft clones.

Germline V lookup: CDR1 SGHVS, CDR2 FQNEAQ. Trimming pared 3 bases from V and 1 base from J, leaving 11 bases between. CDR3 length equals 15 residues. With respect to this clonotype: Antigen unknown.

Library preparation (for TCRbeta) was performed with unique molecular identifiers. TCRdb re-derived calls from the PCR reads in MiXCR, one entry per CDR3 protein. The sample consists of 900,000 or so distinct CDR3 sequences, 15% to 20% of them appearing once. The sequenced sample was PBMCs, mostly from graft donor cells, obtained 360 days after TCRalphabeta/CD19-depleted stem cell transplant. This sequence joins TRBV7-8 and TRBJ2-3, with D unresolved. The sequence was obtained from a male patient aged 10 to 17 who had a stem cell transplant for acute lymphoblastic leukemia, so the T cells may come from the graft donor. CDR3 protein: CASSFFIRGTDTQYF. The CDR3 DNA sequence: TGTGCCAGCAGCTTTTTTATACGGGGCACAGATACGCAGTATTTT.